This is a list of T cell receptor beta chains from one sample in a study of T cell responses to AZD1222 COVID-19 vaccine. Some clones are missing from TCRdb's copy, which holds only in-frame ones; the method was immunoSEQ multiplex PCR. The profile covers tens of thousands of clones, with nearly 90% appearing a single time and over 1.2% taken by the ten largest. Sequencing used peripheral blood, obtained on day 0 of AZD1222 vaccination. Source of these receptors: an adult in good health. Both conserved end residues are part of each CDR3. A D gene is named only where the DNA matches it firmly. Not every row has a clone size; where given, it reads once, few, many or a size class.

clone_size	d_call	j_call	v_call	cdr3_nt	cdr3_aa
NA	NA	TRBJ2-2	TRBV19	TGTGCCAGTACGCGGAACACCGGGGAGCTGTTTTTT	CASTRNTGELFF
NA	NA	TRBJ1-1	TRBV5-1	TGCGCCAGCAGCTCTTCAGACAGGAACACTGAAGCTTTCTTT	CASSSSDRNTEAFF
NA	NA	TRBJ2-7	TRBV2	TGTGCCAGCAGTTCCTCCTACGAGCAGTACTTC	CASSSSYEQYF
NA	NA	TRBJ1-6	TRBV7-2	TGTGCCAGCAGCCGCCCGGGGGCGTCCTATAATTCACCCCTCCACTTT	CASSRPGASYNSPLHF
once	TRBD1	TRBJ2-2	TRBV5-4	TGTGCCAGCAGCTTAGTGGACAGGGGGCCCGGGGAGCTGTTTTTT	CASSLVDRGPGELFF
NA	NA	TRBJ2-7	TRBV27	TGTGCCAGCAGGGAGGAGGACAGTACCTACGAGCAGTACTTC	CASREEDSTYEQYF
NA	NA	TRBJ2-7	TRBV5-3	TGTGCCAGAAGCTCCGGTTGTGGCAACGAGCAGTACTTC	CARSSGCGNEQYF
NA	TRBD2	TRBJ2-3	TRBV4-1	TGCGCCAGCAGCCAAATCGGGGCTAGCGGGAATACAGATACGCAGTATTTT	CASSQIGASGNTDTQYF
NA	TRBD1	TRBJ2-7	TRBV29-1	TGCAGCGTCGGACAGGAGGACTCCTACGAGCAGTACTTC	CSVGQEDSYEQYF
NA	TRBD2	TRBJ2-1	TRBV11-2	TGTGCCAGCAGCTCCAGACTAGCGGGAGGATACAATGAGCAGTTCTTC	CASSSRLAGGYNEQFF
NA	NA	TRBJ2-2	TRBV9	TGTGCCAGCAGCGTAGGTGGGACCGGGGAGCTGTTTTTT	CASSVGGTGELFF
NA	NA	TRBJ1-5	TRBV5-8	TGTGCCAGCAGCTTGGGTGACGGCAGGGCAAATCAGCCCCAGCATTTT	CASSLGDGRANQPQHF
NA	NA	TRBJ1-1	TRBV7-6	TGTGCCAGCAGCGCGGAGGGTGGAGGGGGCACTGAAGCTTTCTTT	CASSAEGGGGTEAFF
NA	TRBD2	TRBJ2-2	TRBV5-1	TGCGCCAGCGTAGCGGGATGGACCGGGGAGCTGTTTTTT	CASVAGWTGELFF
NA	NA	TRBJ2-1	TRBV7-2	TGTGCCAGCAAGTCTAGCGCCTACAATGAGCAGTTCTTC	CASKSSAYNEQFF
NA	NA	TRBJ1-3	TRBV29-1	TGCAGCGGCCAGCAGATCGAGGCAGGAAGAAACACCATATATTTT	CSGQQIEAGRNTIYF
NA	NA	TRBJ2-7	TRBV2	TGTGCCAGCACCGGGCCAGCGAGCGAGCAGTACTTC	CASTGPASEQYF
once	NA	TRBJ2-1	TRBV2	TGTGCCAGCAGTCTTAGCGGAACAAGTTACAATGAGCAGTTCTTC	CASSLSGTSYNEQFF
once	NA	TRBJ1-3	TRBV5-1	TGCGCCAGCAGCCCAACCCCCAGGGGCTCTGGAAACACCATATATTTT	CASSPTPRGSGNTIYF
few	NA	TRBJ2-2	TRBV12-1	TGTGCCAGCAGCTCCGGTAGGGACTCGAGGCAAACCGGGGAGCTGTTTTTT	CASSSGRDSRQTGELFF
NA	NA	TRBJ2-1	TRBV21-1	TGTGCCAGCAGCCCGGGACTAGCGGCTTCCTACAATGAGCAGTTCTTC	CASSPGLAASYNEQFF
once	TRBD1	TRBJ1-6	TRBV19	TGTGCCAGTAGGTCGGACAGGGATAATTCACCCCTCCACTTT	CASRSDRDNSPLHF